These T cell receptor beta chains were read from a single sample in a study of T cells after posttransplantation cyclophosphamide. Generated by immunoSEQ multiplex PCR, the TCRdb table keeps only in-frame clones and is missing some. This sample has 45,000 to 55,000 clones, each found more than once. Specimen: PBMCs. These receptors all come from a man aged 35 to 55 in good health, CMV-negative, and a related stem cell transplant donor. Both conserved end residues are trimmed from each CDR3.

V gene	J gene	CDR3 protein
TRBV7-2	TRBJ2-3	ASSFRTSGGGDTQY
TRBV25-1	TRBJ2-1	ASSGPKFYNEQF
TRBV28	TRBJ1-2	ASSLHRGGLLNNYGYT
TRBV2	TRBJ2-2	ASSLGPGELF
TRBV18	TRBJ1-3	ASSLTGTGNTIY
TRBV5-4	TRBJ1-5	ASSPGQGNQPQH
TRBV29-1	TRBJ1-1	SVTENTEAF
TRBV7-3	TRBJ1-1	ASSLTSRTEAF
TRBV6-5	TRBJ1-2	ASRTGGGYGYT
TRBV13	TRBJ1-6	ASSVGDRASPLH
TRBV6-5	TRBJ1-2	ASSLGTGGYT
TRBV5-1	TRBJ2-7	ASSLEGAAYEQY
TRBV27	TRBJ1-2	ASSLRGNVYRYT
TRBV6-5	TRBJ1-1	ASSEQGGTEAF
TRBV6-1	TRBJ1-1	ASSPGGNEAF
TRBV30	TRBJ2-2	AWSVSRELF
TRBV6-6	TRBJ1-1	ASTNNVRGYGEAF
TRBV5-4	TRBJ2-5	ASSLAQRTNQETQY
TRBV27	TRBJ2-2	ASSLWGGGRSGELF
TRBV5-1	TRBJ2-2	ASSLSGGNTGELF
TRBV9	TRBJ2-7	ASSGGTHRPNEQY
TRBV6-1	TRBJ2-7	ASSASGQMYEQY
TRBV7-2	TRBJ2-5	ASSPGTSGQETQY
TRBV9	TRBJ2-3	ASSDGRGADTQY
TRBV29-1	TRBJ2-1	SVVDSGTNEQF
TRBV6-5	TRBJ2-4	ASSRQAPAKNIQY
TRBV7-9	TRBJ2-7	ASSQGRAYEQY
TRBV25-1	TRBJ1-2	ASRRDEAGPENGYT
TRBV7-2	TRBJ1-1	ASSTRTGGRTNTEAF
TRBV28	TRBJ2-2	ATATRRNTGELF
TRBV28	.	ASTEGRANPSYEQY
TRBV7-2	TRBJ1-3	ASSFDGTGNTIY
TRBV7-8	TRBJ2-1	ASSFPQRGKNEQF
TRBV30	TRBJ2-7	AWGRANEQY
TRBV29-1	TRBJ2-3	SVVGGGLRTDTQY
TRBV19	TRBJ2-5	ASSKARASGPQETQY